The sequence of this T cell receptor (beta chain) was determined in a study of T cells in Graves' hyperthyroidism and ophthalmopathy (dated by TCRdb to about 2019). As for the study more broadly: Peripheral blood samples were taken at initial diagnosis, before any treatment was given. A discovery cohort of about 95 patients, 43 with Graves' ophthalmopathy and under 60 with stable Graves' hyperthyroidism, was used to find distinguishing TCR V-J signatures. According to the paper, TCR Vbeta CDR3 sequencing was carried out on around 140 peripheral blood samples, which came from more than 40 ophthalmopathy, under 80 hyperthyroidism and roughly 17 progressor patients. The 100 discovery patients were randomly split 7:3 into training and test sets. In several Graves' hyperthyroidism patients, the study also compared T-cell repertoires from thyroid tissue with T-cell repertoires from blood. An independent validation cohort of around 19 hyperthyroidism patients and over 15 patients who later progressed to ophthalmopathy tested prospective prediction of ophthalmopathy. Once sampling was done, hyperthyroidism patients were given methimazole at a starting dose of 30 mg daily, whereas ophthalmopathy patients were given high-dose intravenous methylprednisolone. What the study reported, not specific to this receptor: Most expanded thyroid clonotypes (frequency above 0.001) were also detected in blood, a finding suggesting that blood repertoires may reflect thyroid immune responses. Ophthalmopathy was separated from stable hyperthyroidism by a 13 V-J signature model, with around 88% sensitivity and roughly 84% specificity obtained in cross-validation and 80%/75% obtained in testing. During validation, the model predicted progression to ophthalmopathy a median of roughly six months ahead of onset, with around 71% sensitivity and 72% to 80% specificity. Sample size was not statistically predetermined, and blinding of investigators to group allocation was not performed.

Only a few counts were recorded for this clonotype. Which antigen it targets is not known. Base qualities were left out, and no much larger clone turns up one base away. Hyperthyroidism patients were newly diagnosed, had a disease duration of under 2 months, and were aged 18 to 65 years. Patients with uncontrolled infections, other autoimmune diseases, pregnancy or lactation were excluded. Clinical symptoms, serum thyroxine and TRAb, thyroid ultrasound, and orbital computed tomography formed the basis for the diagnoses. Blood from progressor patients was collected at the time of first diagnosis with hyperthyroidism, before any ophthalmopathy symptoms had appeared. PBMCs were isolated from about 9.2 ml of fresh peripheral blood by Ficoll-Paque density gradient centrifugation. Patients classed as progressors first received a Graves' hyperthyroidism diagnosis and then went on to develop ophthalmopathy during follow-up. Trizol reagent was used to extract total RNA, and RNA quality was then checked on an Agilent 2100 Bioanalyzer.

TCR beta CDR3 regions were amplified from RNA transcripts. The first round of RT-PCR for the TCR CDR3 was performed with the HTBI primer set and the Qiagen OneStep RT-PCR kit. A second multiplex PCR round built the libraries, followed by size selection and purification. Libraries were sequenced paired-end with 100 bp reads on an Illumina HiSeq2000. The published analysis was carried out like this. SOAPnuke was used to process the raw data, removing reads that contained adapters or uncalled bases, had a mean Phred below 15, or lacked an exact match to the constant primer or identifier. COPE v1.2.5 was used to merge high-quality paired reads, and clonotypes were defined as unique nucleotide sequences. MiTCR v1.1 was used to align the clonotypes against IMGT TRBV, TRBD and TRBJ reference segments. Only V-J combinations with frequency above 0.0001, covering roughly 99% of repertoires, were analysed. The TCS score was defined as F50 (clonal expansion) divided by E x V (chaos), with BLOSUM62-based TCRdist calculated between CDR3 peptides within each V-J. Welch's t-statistics and random forest reduced around 520 V-J features to around 14, which were used in a naive Bayes classifier (R e1071). TCRdb redid the processing of the public reads, applying fastp at Q25 and MiXCR, and retained in-frame beta chains. Identical CDR3 proteins give one entry, which carries the most common genes and DNA. Clone size and V and J calls follow TCRdb, not the original study. For this sample there are under 300,000 distinct CDR3 sequences; 13% to 15% appear just once. Of the sample, 13% is held by the ten largest clones.

The CDR3 starts with the cysteine, ends with the phenylalanine, and has 15 residues. Only the CDR3 portion is preserved as DNA: 45 bases, with reading frame beginning at the first base. Between the V and J ends, shortened by 0 bases and 4 bases respectively, the junction contains 12 bases. The germline V gene supplies CDR1 SGHDN and CDR2 FVKESK. The chain joins TRBV14 to TRBJ1-2; the D gene is unclear. The specimen sequenced was blood. This TCR was recovered from a woman in her 40s with Graves' hyperthyroidism that later progressed to Graves' ophthalmopathy. The CDR3 protein is CASSQDPAGFYGYTF. At the DNA level, the sequence is TGTGCCAGCAGCCAAGATCCGGCCGGCTTCTATGGCTACACCTTC.